The 17 T cell receptor beta chains in this list originate from one sample, sequenced in a study of shared clonotypes between healthy human individuals. Assay used: immunoSEQ multiplex PCR; TCRdb lists only in-frame clones, some missing. The top ten clones hold about 0.13% of a sample with a few million clones, about 92% of them seen once. What was sequenced was naive CD4+ T cells sorted from blood. Regarding subset: CD45RA+ positively selected. All receptors come from a man between 18 and 35 years old in good health.

This sequence joins TRBV5-1 and TRBJ1-4; D is perhaps TRBD1 (5 bases). This CDR3 contains 15 residues. V gave up 4 bases and J gave up 8 bases, with 18 bases separating them. From germline, CDR1 is SGHRS and CDR2 YFSETQ. CDR3 sequence reads: CASSTTGTPGEKLFF. DNA of the CDR3: TGCGCCAGCAGCACCACCGGGACCCCGGGGGAAAAACTGTTTTTT.

The V gene is TRBV5-4, the J gene TRBJ2-3; tentative D call: TRBD1 (5 bases). This CDR3 is 15 amino acids long. V lost 4 bases, J lost 0 bases, and 12 bases lay in between. Germline CDR1 and CDR2: SGHNT and YYREEE (reference sequence). CDR3 sequence reads: CASSPGWVSTDTQYF. The CDR3 nucleotides read TGTGCCAGCAGCCCAGGGTGGGTTAGCACAGATACGCAGTATTTT.

The J gene is TRBJ2-7, the V gene TRBV5-6, with 12 bases lining up with TRBD2. V was clipped by 4 bases and J by 3 bases; unmatched bases: 5. Looked up from germline, CDR1 is SGHDT and CDR2 is YYEEEE. The CDR3 totals 15 residues. Here the CDR3 reads CASSKGTSGFYEQYF. In nucleotides, the CDR3 is TGTGCCAGCAGCAAGGGGACTAGCGGGTTCTACGAGCAGTACTTC.

The chain uses TRBV27 and TRBJ2-7, with a tentative D call TRBD1 (5 bases). Per the germline V gene, CDR1 is MNHEY and CDR2 is SMNVEV (reference sequence). V shed 3 bases and J shed 6 bases, with 15 bases lying between them. The CDR3 length is 14 residues. The CDR3 DNA is TGTGCCAGCAGTTTTCAGGGCAGTAAGGGCGAGCAGTACTTC. Its translation: CASSFQGSKGEQYF.

The chain employs TRBV30 and TRBJ2-1; 10 positions agree with TRBD2. Germline V lookup: CDR1 GTSNPN, CDR2 SVGIG (reference sequence). V lost 0 bases, J lost 8 bases, and 7 bases stayed unmatched. The CDR3 spans 15 residues. The CDR3 DNA reads as TGTGCCTGGAGTGTAGGTAGCGGGAGGACTGATGAGCAGTTCTTC. It specifies CAWSVGSGRTDEQFF.

In regard to this clone: In the same sample, other DNA sequences code for this CDR3. This chain connects TRBV15 to TRBJ2-7, with D possibly being TRBD2 (6 bases). V dropped 1 base and J dropped 3 bases, with 7 bases sitting between them. The CDR3 is 13 residues long. Germline V gives CDR1 LNHNV, CDR2 YYDKDF (reference sequence). The CDR3 coding sequence is TGTGCCACCAGCAGAGTCGGGGGCTACGAGCAGTACTTC. Amino acids: CATSRVGGYEQYF.

The chain carries TRBV5-5 and TRBJ2-7; 8 bases agree with TRBD2. The CDR3 is 15 residues long. Germline V lookup: CDR1 SGHKS, CDR2 YYEKEE (reference sequence). V dropped 4 bases and J dropped 4; count of bases not matched to a gene: 10. The CDR3 region is CASSPPGGANYEQYF. CDR3 DNA sequence: TGTGCCAGCAGCCCCCCGGGGGGGGCAAATTACGAGCAGTACTTC.

The V call is TRBV5-5, the J call TRBJ1-1; D remains ambiguous. This CDR3 has 14 amino acids. Deletions cut 3 bases from V and 2 bases from J, with 11 bases between. Germline V lookup: CDR1 SGHKS, CDR2 YYEKEE (reference sequence). The CDR3 coding sequence is TGTGCCAGCAGCTATCCTTTCAGCAACACTGAAGCTTTCTTT. Translation gives CASSYPFSNTEAFF.

Details on this clone: Other DNA sequences in this sample translate to the same CDR3. The V gene is TRBV18, the J gene TRBJ1-1; D unresolved. The CDR3 extends over 13 amino acids. Germline lookup yields CDR1 KGHSH and CDR2 LQKENI. The V and J ends lost 3 bases and 1 base respectively, with 6 bases between them. CDR3: CASSPTGNTEAFF. CDR3 sequence (DNA): TGTGCCAGCTCACCGACGGGGAACACTGAAGCTTTCTTT.

The chain has TRBV5-4 and TRBJ2-3; no clear D. From germline, CDR1 is SGHNT and CDR2 YYREEE (reference sequence). The CDR3 length is 13 residues. V was clipped by 1 base and J by 2 bases, with 5 bases between them. The CDR3 region is CASSLTVTDTQYF. The CDR3 DNA sequence: TGTGCCAGCAGCTTGACAGTCACAGATACGCAGTATTTT.

The chain joins TRBV15 to TRBJ2-3; D remains ambiguous. V gave up 11 bases and J gave up 6 bases, with 21 bases separating them. Per the germline V gene, CDR1 is LNHNV and CDR2 is YYDKDF (reference sequence). The CDR3 is 14 residues long. This CDR3 reads CAAQGSRSSDTQYF. CDR3 sequence (DNA): TGTGCCGCCCAAGGAAGCCGAAGTTCGGATACGCAGTATTTT.

V and J are TRBV5-4 and TRBJ2-3; D could derive from TRBD1 or TRBD2 (5 bases each). The CDR3 is 14 amino acids. V lost 2 bases to trimming and J lost 6 bases, with 13 bases between them. Germline CDR1 reads SGHNT; CDR2 reads YYREEE (reference sequence). CDR3 nucleotides: TGTGCCAGCAGCTTTCCAGGGACCGGGGATACGCAGTATTTT. This sequence encodes CASSFPGTGDTQYF.

The chain is built from TRBV18 and TRBJ2-7; TRBD2 agrees at 14 bases. Germline CDR1 reads KGHSH; CDR2 reads LQKENI. CDR3 length: 15 residues. V was clipped by 3 bases and J by 6 bases; unmatched bases: 4. CDR3 residues: CASSPPGLAGVEQYF. Written as DNA, the CDR3 is TGTGCCAGCTCACCTCCGGGACTAGCGGGAGTCGAGCAGTACTTC.

CDR3 bases: TGTGCCAGCAGTTTATCGGTCGGGCCCATAGGTAACTATGGCTACACCTTC. Residues: CASSLSVGPIGNYGYTF. The V call is TRBV27, the J call TRBJ1-2; the D is unclear. The length of the CDR3 is 17 residues. The germline gives CDR1 MNHEY, CDR2 SMNVEV (reference sequence). Trimming pared 0 bases from V and 1 base from J, leaving 15 bases between.

The chain is built from TRBV5-5 and TRBJ2-5; TRBD1 agrees at 8 bases. The CDR3 extends over 14 amino acids. V was clipped by 4 bases and J by 5 bases; unmatched bases: 7. Germline values: CDR1 SGHKS, CDR2 YYEKEE (reference sequence). CDR3 coding DNA: TGTGCCAGCAGCCCAGGACAGGGCCTGGAGACCCAGTACTTC. It yields the protein CASSPGQGLETQYF.

The rearrangement links TRBV28 to TRBJ1-2, with a possible D match to TRBD1 (5 bases). Germline values: CDR1 MDHEN, CDR2 SYDVKM. Trimming cost V 6 bases and J 7 bases, with 24 bases left between them. This CDR3 region has 16 residues. The DNA of the CDR3 is TGTGCCAGCAGGCCACGAGACAGACACGGCACTGGTGGCTACACCTTC. Amino acids: CASRPRDRHGTGGYTF.

The chain links TRBV11-2 to TRBJ2-3; D may be TRBD2 (7 bases). Germline V CDR1 and CDR2: SGHAT, FQNNGV. The CDR3 has 15 amino acids. Trimming stripped 2 bases from V and 3 bases from J, with 12 bases between. CDR3 loop: CASSLRGAPTDTQYF. The CDR3 DNA reads as TGTGCCAGCAGCTTACGGGGGGCGCCTACAGATACGCAGTATTTT.